This T cell receptor beta chain was documented in a study of T cell repertoires in ileal Crohn's disease. In the study overall: All patients had surgery for stricturing (about 60%) or penetrating (around 39%) disease.

Documented time point: neoterminal ileum biopsy at postoperative endoscopy, about 6 months after surgery. Adults with ileal or ileocolonic Crohn's disease and an indication for resection were eligible. As concerns this clone: The antigen is not known.

TCRdb keeps only in-frame clones here, not all; method: immunoSEQ multiplex PCR. The data contain 9,000 to 13,000 clones, around 72% of them singletons. Germline CDR1 reads LNHDA; CDR2 reads SQIVND (reference sequence). Trimming took 2 bases from V and 5 from J; bases not matched to a gene: 8. The CDR3 has 15 amino acids. Study-wide results and limits: Sorted CD8 T cells held more high-frequency clones than CD4. Endoscopy was done a median approximately seven months after surgery.

This chain links TRBV19 with TRBJ2-5, with 7 bases lining up with TRBD2. Source material: ileal tissue. The clonotype comes from an adult with Crohn's disease. The DNA of the CDR3 is TGTGCCAGTAGTATACAAGCTCATAGCGGGGAGACCCAGTACTTC. Translation gives CASSIQAHSGETQYF.